This T cell receptor (beta chain) appears in the sequencing data of a study of identical twins. Healthy Caucasians provided all donations. The CDR3 is 14 amino acids. With 1 base removed from V and 4 bases from J, the gap between germline ends came to 11 bases. In germline, CDR1 is SGHAT, CDR2 FQNNGV. cDNA carried unique molecular identifiers, and a universal primer site was added by template switching. TCRdb re-derived calls from the 5' RACE reads in MiXCR, one entry per CDR3 protein. The sample lists fewer than 550,000 distinct CDR3 sequences; around 15% were seen once. This sample was shared with a second study, whose subject was yellow fever vaccine responses in identical twins.

The sample consisted of CD4+ T cells sorted from blood. V gene TRBV11-2 combines with J gene TRBJ2-7; tentatively, D is TRBD2 (5 bases). The clonotype was recovered from a woman aged 18-29 years in good health. CDR3 bases: TGTGCCAGCAGCTTAGCGGAGGTTAAGTACGAGCAGTACTTC. Translated: CASSLAEVKYEQYF.